The rows below give T cell receptor beta chains drawn from one sample of a study of blood T cell repertoires in COVID-19. Profiling relied on immunoSEQ multiplex PCR, and the TCRdb table lists in-frame clones only, not all of them. This sample has under 200,000 clones, with 85% found just once. Sequenced material: peripheral blood. The receptors stem from a woman in her fifties or sixties with COVID-19, enrolled during active disease. Each CDR3 is given with its conserved first and last residue. The D gene is left open where the match is weak. The size field is filled for only some rows; it gives once, few, many or a size class.

CDR3 protein: CASSETGFNYGYTF
CDR3 DNA: TGCGCCAGCAGCGAAACAGGGTTCAACTATGGCTACACCTTC
clone size: .
D gene: .
J gene: TRBJ1-2
V gene: TRBV5-1

CDR3 protein: CASSQGRTENTEAFF
CDR3 DNA: TGTGCCAGCAGCCAAGGTCGGACAGAGAACACTGAAGCTTTCTTT
clone size: few
D gene: .
J gene: TRBJ1-1
V gene: TRBV3-1/TRBV3-2

CDR3 protein: CASSLRDRGRSEAFF
CDR3 DNA: TGTGCCAGCAGCTTACGGGACAGGGGACGAAGTGAAGCTTTCTTT
clone size: .
D gene: TRBD1
J gene: TRBJ1-1
V gene: TRBV7-3

CDR3 protein: CASSFDSRYGYTF
CDR3 DNA: TGTGCCAGCAGTTTCGACAGTCGATATGGCTACACCTTC
clone size: .
D gene: .
J gene: TRBJ1-2
V gene: TRBV12-3/TRBV12-4

CDR3 protein: CSVDRGGIGNEQFF
CDR3 DNA: TGCAGCGTTGACAGGGGAGGGATAGGCAATGAGCAGTTCTTC
clone size: .
D gene: .
J gene: TRBJ2-1
V gene: TRBV29-1

CDR3 protein: CASSQGQSNYGYTF
CDR3 DNA: TGTGCCAGCAGCCAAGGGCAGTCCAACTATGGCTACACCTTC
clone size: few
D gene: .
J gene: TRBJ1-2
V gene: TRBV3-1/TRBV3-2

CDR3 protein: CASSSVHRVDPYEQYF
CDR3 DNA: TGTGCCAGCAGTTCAGTCCACAGGGTGGATCCCTACGAGCAGTACTTC
clone size: .
D gene: .
J gene: TRBJ2-7
V gene: TRBV6-5

CDR3 protein: CASSWDRGGNQPQHF
CDR3 DNA: TGTGCCAGCAGTTGGGACAGGGGAGGCAATCAGCCCCAGCATTTT
clone size: .
D gene: TRBD1
J gene: TRBJ1-5
V gene: TRBV6-5

CDR3 protein: CASRHLGTGGAFF
CDR3 DNA: TGTGCCAGCAGGCACCTGGGGACAGGAGGAGCTTTCTTT
clone size: .
D gene: TRBD1
J gene: TRBJ1-1
V gene: TRBV6-5

CDR3 protein: CASSRNRVTNTEAFF
CDR3 DNA: TGTGCCAGCAGCCGAAACAGGGTGACGAACACTGAAGCTTTCTTT
clone size: once
D gene: .
J gene: TRBJ1-1
V gene: TRBV27

CDR3 protein: CASSMGQVSNQPQHF
CDR3 DNA: TGTGCCAGTAGTATGGGACAGGTCTCTAATCAGCCCCAGCATTTT
clone size: few
D gene: TRBD1
J gene: TRBJ1-5
V gene: TRBV19

CDR3 protein: CASSPQGTGELFF
CDR3 DNA: TGCGCCAGCAGCCCCCAGGGGACCGGGGAGCTGTTTTTT
clone size: .
D gene: .
J gene: TRBJ2-2
V gene: TRBV5-1